A single sample is the source of the 32 T cell receptor beta chains below, sequenced in a study of blood T cell repertoires in COVID-19. The data were produced by immunoSEQ multiplex PCR, yet TCRdb's version contains in-frame clones alone and is incomplete. Here the sample spans tens of thousands of clones, roughly 80% being singletons. Sequencing was performed on peripheral blood. Receptors originate from a man between 70 and 80 years old with COVID-19, enrolled during active disease.

CDR3 loop: CAGSRGRTGELFF. CDR3 DNA sequence: TGTGCCGGCAGCAGGGGGCGCACCGGGGAGCTGTTTTTT. The J gene is TRBJ2-2, the V gene TRBV10-3; 8 bases line up with TRBD1. The CDR3 is made up of 13 amino acids. The V gene end was trimmed by 11 bases and the J gene end by 4 bases; junction bases not matched to a gene: 6. Per the germline V gene, CDR1 is ENHRY and CDR2 is SYGVKD.

The gene calls are TRBV2 and TRBJ2-2; D is perhaps TRBD2 (6 bases). CDR3 length: 15 amino acids. Deletions cut 3 bases from V and 4 bases from J, with 12 bases between. The V gene's germline CDR1 is SNHLY and CDR2 FYNNEI. The CDR3 sequence is CASSEEGVSTGELFF. CDR3 bases: TGTGCCAGCAGTGAGGAGGGCGTGAGCACCGGGGAGCTGTTTTTT.

A few counts support this clone. The rearrangement uses TRBV5-6 and TRBJ2-5, with D tentatively TRBD2 (6 bases). The V end was cut by 5 bases, the J end by 2 bases, with 10 bases between. The germline V gene has CDR1 SGHDT and CDR2 YYEEEE. CDR3 length: 13 residues. The CDR3 spells CASRGGGQETQYF. CDR3 coding DNA: TGTGCCAGCAGGGGTGGGGGGCAAGAGACCCAGTACTTC.

This chain links TRBV10-2 with TRBJ1-2; D perhaps matches TRBD1 (5 bases). Trimming took 4 bases from V and 2 from J, leaving 14 bases between them. CDR3 size: 15 residues. Germline V gene data show CDR1 as WSHSY and CDR2 as SAAADI. The CDR3 loop is CASSGVGGSNYGYTF. The DNA of the CDR3 is TGCGCCAGCAGTGGGGTCGGGGGGAGCAACTATGGCTACACCTTC.

This chain connects TRBV27 to TRBJ2-7; D perhaps matches TRBD1 (6 bases). Germline CDR1 is MNHEY and CDR2 is SMNVEV (reference sequence). The V end was cut by 7 bases, the J end by 2 bases, with 18 bases between. The CDR3 covers 15 residues. For the CDR3, the DNA is TGTGCCAGCACCAGGACAGCTTCATTACCCTACGAGCAGTACTTC. Translating it yields CASTRTASLPYEQYF.

Only one count was recorded for this clone. This chain connects TRBV14 to TRBJ2-7, with 8 bases that match TRBD1. The CDR3 contains 15 residues. The germline V gene encodes CDR1 SGHDN and CDR2 FVKESK. The ends lost 1 base at V and 4 bases at J; junction bases unmatched: 6. The CDR3 region has the DNA TGTGCCAGCAGCCAAGCGGCAGGGGGCCGATACGAGCAGTACTTC. It yields the protein CASSQAAGGRYEQYF.

The chain combines TRBV6-5 with TRBJ2-6, with a tentative D call TRBD2 (6 bases). The germline gives CDR1 MNHEY, CDR2 SVGAGI. The CDR3 runs to 14 residues. The V gene lost 2 bases and the J gene lost 11 bases, with 13 bases spanning the gap. CDR3 nucleotide sequence: TGTGCCAGCAGTTACGGGGGGAATAGGGACGTCCTGACTTTC. Translated: CASSYGGNRDVLTF.

V usage is TRBV11-3 and J usage is TRBJ1-3; D unclear. The CDR3 runs to 19 residues. V was trimmed by 0 bases and J by 0 bases, leaving 18 bases between them. Germline V gene sequence: CDR1 SGHNT, CDR2 YENEEA. The CDR3 protein is CASSLDQGGSAYSGNTIYF. The CDR3 DNA sequence: TGTGCCAGCAGCTTAGATCAAGGCGGTTCAGCATACTCTGGAAACACCATATATTTT. The full variable domain, rest sourced from reference TRBV11-3 and TRBJ1-3, is EAGVVQSPRYKIIEKKQPVAFWCNPISGHNTLYWYLQNLGQGPELLIRYENEEAVDDSQLPKDRFSAERLKGVDSTLKIQPAELGDSAVYLCASSLDQGGSAYSGNTIYFGEGSWLTVV.

Here the CDR3 reads CASSLEWAGKAFF. CDR3 DNA: TGTGCCAGCAGCTTGGAATGGGCAGGGAAAGCTTTCTTT. This sequence joins TRBV7-2 and TRBJ1-1; perhaps TRBD1 as D (5 bases). V was pared by 3 bases and J by 9 bases, with 14 bases between. Germline loops: CDR1 SGHTA, CDR2 FQGNSA. The CDR3 runs to 13 residues.

The gene calls are TRBV18 and TRBJ1-1, with unresolved D. Deletions cut 6 bases from V and 3 bases from J, with 8 bases between. Per germline, CDR1 KGHSH and CDR2 LQKENI. The CDR3 totals 12 residues. CDR3 bases: TGTGCCAGCTCGCCCTCAGACACTGAAGCTTTCTTT. Protein: CASSPSDTEAFF.

The V and J genes are TRBV7-9 and TRBJ1-4; 9 nucleotides line up with TRBD1. Trimming took 8 bases from V and 0 from J; bases not matched to a gene: 10. This CDR3 region has 17 residues. CDR1 SEHNR and CDR2 FQNEAQ come from the germline V gene (reference sequence). This CDR3 reads CASQGDREFATNEKLFF. DNA for the CDR3: TGTGCCAGCCAGGGGGACAGGGAATTTGCAACTAATGAAAAACTGTTTTTT.

The chain carries TRBV5-4 and TRBJ2-5; unclear D gene. The CDR3 consists of 13 residues. The V gene's germline CDR1 is SGHNT and CDR2 YYREEE (reference sequence). Deletions cut 0 bases from V and 5 bases from J, with 8 bases between. The DNA of the CDR3 is TGTGCCAGCAGCTTGGGCACAGACGAGACCCAGTACTTC. It translates to CASSLGTDETQYF.

This clone came up a few times. The chain combines TRBV27 with TRBJ2-7; a possible D gene is TRBD2 (5 bases). Germline V gene data show CDR1 as MNHEY and CDR2 as SMNVEV (reference sequence). This CDR3 is 14 amino acids long. Trimming removed 3 bases at V and 2 bases at J, with 11 bases between. The CDR3 here is CASSFQGRAYEQYF. The CDR3 nucleotides are TGTGCCAGCAGTTTCCAAGGGAGAGCCTACGAGCAGTACTTC.

The genes are TRBV29-1 and TRBJ2-5, with 13 bases identical to TRBD2. The CDR3 loop spans 17 amino acids. J gave up 7 bases and V 1 base, and 12 bases lay outside the gene matches. Germline CDR1 and CDR2: SQVTM and ANQGSEA. The CDR3 sequence is CSVEVVTSGGPPGTQYF. CDR3 sequence (DNA): TGCAGCGTTGAAGTGGTGACTAGCGGGGGGCCTCCGGGGACCCAGTACTTC.

This rearrangement joins TRBV7-9 to TRBJ1-1; D unclear. The V and J ends lost 4 bases and 1 base respectively, with 10 bases between them. The CDR3 length is 14 residues. Germline V lookup: CDR1 SEHNR, CDR2 FQNEAQ (reference sequence). The CDR3 DNA sequence: TGTGCCAGCAGCTATGTGGCTTCGAACACTGAAGCTTTCTTT. It translates to CASSYVASNTEAFF. Drawing the rest from reference TRBV7-9 and TRBJ1-1, the complete variable domain is DTGVSQNPRHKITKRGQNVTFRCDPISEHNRLYWYRQTLGQGPEFLTYFQNEAQLEKSRLLSDRFSAERPKGSFSTLEIQRTEQGDSAMYLCASSYVASNTEAFFGQGTRLTVV.

The V gene is TRBV7-9, the J gene TRBJ2-7; TRBD1 matches 9 bases. This CDR3 has 15 residues. Germline V gives CDR1 SEHNR, CDR2 FQNEAQ (reference sequence). V gave up 2 bases and J gave up 7 bases; unmatched junction bases: 9. CDR3 DNA sequence: TGTGCCAGCAGCTTATCCGGGACAGGGATTCGGGAGCAGTACTTC. Residues: CASSLSGTGIREQYF.

This chain connects TRBV5-1 to TRBJ2-2, with 7 bases aligning to TRBD1. The V segment lost 0 bases and the J segment 8 bases; nucleotides outside the gene matches: 10. CDR3 size: 16 residues. Germline loops: CDR1 SGHRS, CDR2 YFSETQ. The CDR3 loop reads CASSLALGGVSGELFF. The CDR3, as DNA: TGCGCCAGCAGCTTGGCCTTAGGGGGCGTATCTGGGGAGCTGTTTTTT.

This clone was seen more than once but under ten times. The V gene is TRBV5-8, the J gene TRBJ2-1; 12 bases fit TRBD2. Trimming removed 4 bases from V and 3 bases from J; junction bases left unmatched: 2. This CDR3 is built from 15 residues. Per the germline V gene, CDR1 is SGHTS and CDR2 is YDEGEE. CDR3 protein: CASSLAGGLYNEQFF. The CDR3 DNA follows: TGTGCCAGCAGCCTAGCGGGGGGGCTCTACAATGAGCAGTTCTTC.

The V gene is TRBV11-1, the J gene TRBJ2-7; TRBD2 matches at 7 bases. The CDR3 runs 17 residues. V was pared by 0 bases and J by 1 base, with 9 bases of the junction left unmatched. Per the germline V gene, CDR1 is SGHAT and CDR2 is FQDESV (reference sequence). The CDR3 sequence is CASSLALGGKPSYEQYF. CDR3 in DNA: TGTGCCAGCAGCTTAGCCCTCGGGGGGAAACCATCCTACGAGCAGTACTTC. The full variable domain, with the rest looked up from reference TRBV11-1 and TRBJ2-7, is EAEVAQSPRYKITEKSQAVAFWCDPISGHATLYWYRQILGQGPELLVQFQDESVVDDSQLPKDRFSAERLKGVDSTLKIQPAELGDSAMYLCASSLALGGKPSYEQYFGPGTRLTVT.

The genes are TRBV4-3 and TRBJ2-7, with 9 bases aligning to TRBD2. The length of the CDR3 is 18 residues. V dropped 0 bases and J dropped 4; count of bases not matched to a gene: 13. Germline V gives CDR1 LGHNA, CDR2 YSLEER. CDR3 sequence (DNA): TGCGCCAGCAGCCAAGATGCGACCCGGGCTAGCGGGGATTACGAGCAGTACTTC. Its protein is CASSQDATRASGDYEQYF.

The gene calls are TRBV6-6 and TRBJ1-6; 8 bases are shared with TRBD1. The CDR3 consists of 16 residues. Germline CDR1 MNHNY, CDR2 SVGAGI (reference sequence). Germline trimming cut 7 bases from V and 7 bases from J; bases unmatched to any gene: 12. CDR3 bases: TGTGCCAGCACCGACAGGGGAGCCGGGGGGAATTCACCCCTCCACTTT. Translated, it gives CASTDRGAGGNSPLHF.

This chain joins TRBV19 and TRBJ2-1; 8 bases are a match to TRBD2. The CDR3 contains 13 residues. Germline assignment: CDR1 LNHDA and CDR2 SQIVND (reference sequence). J lost 9 bases, V lost 3 bases, and 4 bases had no gene match. CDR3: CASSILAGGEQFF. The CDR3 coding sequence is TGTGCCAGTAGTATTCTAGCGGGTGGTGAGCAGTTCTTC.

Here the CDR3 reads CASSGAGGLSYEQYF. In nucleotides, the CDR3 is TGTGCCAGCAGTGGAGCAGGGGGCCTTTCCTACGAGCAGTACTTC. This chain uses TRBV6-1 with TRBJ2-7, with TRBD1 matching over 8 bases. The ends lost 4 bases at V and 1 base at J; junction bases unmatched: 6. CDR1 MNHNS and CDR2 SASEGT come from the germline V gene. This CDR3 comprises 15 residues.

The chain is built from TRBV19 and TRBJ2-5, with 8 bases fitting TRBD1. The CDR3 has 14 amino acids. Germline lookup yields CDR1 LNHDA and CDR2 SQIVND (reference sequence). The junction had 9 bases not matched to a gene; V was cut back by 3 bases and J by 9 bases. CDR3 DNA: TGTGCCAGTAGTATCCAGGGGACAGGAGAACCCCAGTACTTC. It is translated as CASSIQGTGEPQYF.

The rearrangement joins TRBV3-1 (or the pseudogene TRBV3-2) to TRBJ1-5; D uncertain. V lost 7 bases and J 2 bases, leaving 9 bases between the germline ends. The germline gives CDR1 LGHDT, CDR2 YNNKEL (reference sequence). This CDR3 contains 13 residues. In DNA form, the CDR3 reads TGTGCCAGCATCGGTCTAGGCAATCAGCCCCAGCATTTT. Translated: CASIGLGNQPQHF.

This clone was seen a few times. The rearrangement uses TRBV4-1 and TRBJ2-5; TRBD2 matches at 10 bases. V gave up 1 base and J gave up 4 bases; unmatched junction bases: 12. The germline gives CDR1 MGHRA, CDR2 YSYEKL. The CDR3 spans 18 residues. The CDR3 DNA reads as TGCGCCAGCAGCCAAGCAAATATGGGACTAGCGTTAGGAGAGACCCAGTACTTC. Protein: CASSQANMGLALGETQYF.

This chain uses TRBV4-2 with TRBJ1-4; 7 bases match TRBD1. There are 17 residues in the CDR3. V trimming: 1 base; J trimming: 5 bases; junction bases outside the gene matches: 10. Germline lookup yields CDR1 LGHNA and CDR2 YNFKEQ. CDR3 nucleotide sequence: TGTGCCAGCAGCCAAGTCTATCCGGGACAGCAGAATGAAAAACTGTTTTTT. Its translation is CASSQVYPGQQNEKLFF.

The chain links TRBV10-2 to TRBJ2-1, with 8 positions matching TRBD2. Trimming at V came to 7 bases and at J to 5 bases, leaving 10 bases not matched to a gene. CDR1 is WSHSY, CDR2 SAAADI, per germline. The CDR3 spans 15 residues. CDR3 DNA: TGCGCCAGCAAAATCGCGGTAGCGGGGAACAATGAGCAGTTCTTC. Protein product: CASKIAVAGNNEQFF.

J is TRBJ2-1 and V is TRBV19; possibly TRBD2 for D (5 bases). Germline CDR1 LNHDA, CDR2 SQIVND (reference sequence). This CDR3 spans 15 amino acids. V was shortened by 5 bases and J by 4 bases, with 15 bases between the two germline ends. The CDR3 coding sequence is TGTGCCAGTAGTTGGAGGCTGGAAGGATACAATGAGCAGTTCTTC. Protein product: CASSWRLEGYNEQFF.

The rearrangement uses TRBV21-1 and TRBJ1-1; TRBD1, the D gene given by the table, was not confirmed from the DNA. TRBV21-1 is a recognized pseudogene. This CDR3 is built from 15 residues. CDR3: CASSKGASQGTEAFF. The CDR3 DNA reads as TGTGCCAGCAGCAAAGGGGCTTCACAGGGCACTGAAGCTTTCTTT.

The rearrangement uses TRBV28 and TRBJ1-2; D not certain. This CDR3 spans 11 amino acids. Trimming shortened V by 6 bases and J by 2 bases, and 4 bases separated the two germline ends. The V gene's germline CDR1 is MDHEN and CDR2 SYDVKM. The CDR3 reads CASRENYGYTF. In DNA, the CDR3 is TGTGCCAGCAGGGAGAACTATGGCTACACCTTC.

The rearrangement joins TRBV7-8 to TRBJ1-1; D gene unclear. The CDR3 runs to 13 residues. Germline V CDR1 and CDR2: SGHVS, FQNEAQ. V lost 5 bases to trimming and J lost 4 bases, with 11 bases between them. CDR3 region: CASSLREGTEAFF. CDR3 nucleotide sequence: TGTGCCAGCAGCCTGAGGGAGGGCACTGAAGCTTTCTTT.